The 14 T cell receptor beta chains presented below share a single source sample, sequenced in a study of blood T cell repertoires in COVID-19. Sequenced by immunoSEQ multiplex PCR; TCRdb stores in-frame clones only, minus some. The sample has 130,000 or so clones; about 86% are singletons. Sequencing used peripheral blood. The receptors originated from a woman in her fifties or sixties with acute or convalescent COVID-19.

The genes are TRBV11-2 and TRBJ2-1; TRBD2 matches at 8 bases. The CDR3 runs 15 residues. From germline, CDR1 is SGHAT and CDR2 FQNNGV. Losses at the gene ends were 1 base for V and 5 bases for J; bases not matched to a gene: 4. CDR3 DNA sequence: TGTGCCAGCAGCTTAGGCGAGCGGGGGAACAATGAGCAGTTCTTC. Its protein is CASSLGERGNNEQFF.

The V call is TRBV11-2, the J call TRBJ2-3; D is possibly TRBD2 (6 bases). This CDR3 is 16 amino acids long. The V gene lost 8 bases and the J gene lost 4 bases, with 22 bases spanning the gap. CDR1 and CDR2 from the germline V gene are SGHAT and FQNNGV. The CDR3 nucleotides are TGTGCCAGCCGCCGAGGGATGGGGGGAAAGTCAGATACGCAGTATTTT. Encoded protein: CASRRGMGGKSDTQYF. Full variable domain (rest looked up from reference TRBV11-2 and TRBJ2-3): EAGVAQSPRYKIIEKRQSVAFWCNPISGHATLYWYQQILGQGPKLLIQFQNNGVVDDSQLPKDRFSAERLKGVDSTLKIQPAKLEDSAVYLCASRRGMGGKSDTQYFGPGTRLTVL.

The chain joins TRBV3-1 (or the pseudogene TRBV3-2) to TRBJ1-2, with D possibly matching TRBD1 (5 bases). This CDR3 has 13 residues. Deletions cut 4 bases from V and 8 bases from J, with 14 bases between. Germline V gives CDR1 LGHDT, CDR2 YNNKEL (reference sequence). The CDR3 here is CASSLLGGGGYTF. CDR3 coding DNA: TGTGCCAGCAGCCTCTTGGGGGGAGGCGGCTACACCTTC.

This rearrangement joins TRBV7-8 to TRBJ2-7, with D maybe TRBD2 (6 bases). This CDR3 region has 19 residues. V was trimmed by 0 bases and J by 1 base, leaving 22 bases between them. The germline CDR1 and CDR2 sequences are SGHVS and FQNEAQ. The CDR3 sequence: CASSLAHGVGGPASYEQYF. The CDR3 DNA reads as TGTGCCAGCAGCTTAGCGCATGGGGTGGGGGGACCGGCATCCTACGAGCAGTACTTC.

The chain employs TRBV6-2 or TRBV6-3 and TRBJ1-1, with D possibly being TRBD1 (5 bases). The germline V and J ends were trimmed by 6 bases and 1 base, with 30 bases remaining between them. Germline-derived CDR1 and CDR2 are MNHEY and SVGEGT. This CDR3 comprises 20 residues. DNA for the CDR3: TGTGCCAGCAGCTGGGGACTTAGCCCACGTCGACGATTAGCGAACACTGAAGCTTTCTTT. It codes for CASSWGLSPRRRLANTEAFF.

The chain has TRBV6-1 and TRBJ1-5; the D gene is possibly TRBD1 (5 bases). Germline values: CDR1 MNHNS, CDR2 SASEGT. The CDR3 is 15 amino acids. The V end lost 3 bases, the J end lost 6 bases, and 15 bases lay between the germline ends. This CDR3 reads CASSDSRVASQPQHF. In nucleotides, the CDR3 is TGTGCCAGCAGTGACAGCAGGGTGGCGAGTCAGCCCCAGCATTTT.

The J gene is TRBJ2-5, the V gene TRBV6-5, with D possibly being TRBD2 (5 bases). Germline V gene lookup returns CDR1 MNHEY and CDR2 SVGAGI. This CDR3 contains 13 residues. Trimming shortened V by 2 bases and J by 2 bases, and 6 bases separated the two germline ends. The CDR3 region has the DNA TGTGCCAGCAGTTACCCGGGGCAAGAGACCCAGTACTTC. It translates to CASSYPGQETQYF.

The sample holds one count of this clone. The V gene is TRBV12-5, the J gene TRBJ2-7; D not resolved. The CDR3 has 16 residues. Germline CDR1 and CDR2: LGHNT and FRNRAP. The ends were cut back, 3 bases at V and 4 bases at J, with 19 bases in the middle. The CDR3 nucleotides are TGTGCTAGTGGTTTAAGGCCCGGGTCCCTCTTGTACGAGCAGTACTTC. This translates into CASGLRPGSLLYEQYF.

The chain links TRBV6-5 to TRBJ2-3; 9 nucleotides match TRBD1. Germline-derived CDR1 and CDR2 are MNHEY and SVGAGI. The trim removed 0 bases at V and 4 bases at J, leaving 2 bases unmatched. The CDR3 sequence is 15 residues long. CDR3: CASSYSGQGPDTQYF. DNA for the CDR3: TGTGCCAGCAGTTACTCGGGACAGGGACCAGATACGCAGTATTTT.

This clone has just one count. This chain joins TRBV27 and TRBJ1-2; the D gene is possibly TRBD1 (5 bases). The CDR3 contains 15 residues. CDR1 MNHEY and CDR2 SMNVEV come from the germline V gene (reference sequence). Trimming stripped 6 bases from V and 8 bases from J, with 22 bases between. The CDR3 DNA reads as TGTGCCAGCAGGCCCCACGCGGGGCAGGGCAACGGCTACACCTTC. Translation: CASRPHAGQGNGYTF.

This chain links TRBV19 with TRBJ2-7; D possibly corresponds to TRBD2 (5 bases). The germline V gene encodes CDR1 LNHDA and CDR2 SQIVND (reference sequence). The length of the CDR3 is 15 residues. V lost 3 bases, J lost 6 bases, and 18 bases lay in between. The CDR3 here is CASSITGLDDGEQYF. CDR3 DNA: TGTGCCAGTAGTATCACGGGATTAGACGATGGCGAGCAGTACTTC. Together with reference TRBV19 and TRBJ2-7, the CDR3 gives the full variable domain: DGGITQSPKYLFRKEGQNVTLSCEQNLNHDAMYWYRQDPGQGLRLIYYSQIVNDFQKGDIAEGYSVSREKKESFPLTVTSAQKNPTAFYLCASSITGLDDGEQYFGPGTRLTVT.

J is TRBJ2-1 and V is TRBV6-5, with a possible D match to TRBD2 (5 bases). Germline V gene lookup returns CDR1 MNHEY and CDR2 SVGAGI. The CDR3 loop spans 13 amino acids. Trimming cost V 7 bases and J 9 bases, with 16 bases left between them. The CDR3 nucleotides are TGTGCCAGCACTAGAGGACTCCGCGGTGAGCAGTTCTTC. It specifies CASTRGLRGEQFF.

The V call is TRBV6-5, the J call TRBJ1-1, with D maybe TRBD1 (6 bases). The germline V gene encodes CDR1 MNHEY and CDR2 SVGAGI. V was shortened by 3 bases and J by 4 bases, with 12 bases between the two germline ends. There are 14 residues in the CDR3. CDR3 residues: CASSYSGHLTEAFF. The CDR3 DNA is TGTGCCAGCAGTTATTCGGGACACCTCACTGAAGCTTTCTTT.

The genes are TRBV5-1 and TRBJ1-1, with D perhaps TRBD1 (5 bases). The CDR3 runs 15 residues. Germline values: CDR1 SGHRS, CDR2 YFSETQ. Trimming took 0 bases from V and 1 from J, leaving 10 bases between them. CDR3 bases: TGCGCCAGCAGCTTGGCTACGGGGGGGAACACTGAAGCTTTCTTT. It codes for CASSLATGGNTEAFF.